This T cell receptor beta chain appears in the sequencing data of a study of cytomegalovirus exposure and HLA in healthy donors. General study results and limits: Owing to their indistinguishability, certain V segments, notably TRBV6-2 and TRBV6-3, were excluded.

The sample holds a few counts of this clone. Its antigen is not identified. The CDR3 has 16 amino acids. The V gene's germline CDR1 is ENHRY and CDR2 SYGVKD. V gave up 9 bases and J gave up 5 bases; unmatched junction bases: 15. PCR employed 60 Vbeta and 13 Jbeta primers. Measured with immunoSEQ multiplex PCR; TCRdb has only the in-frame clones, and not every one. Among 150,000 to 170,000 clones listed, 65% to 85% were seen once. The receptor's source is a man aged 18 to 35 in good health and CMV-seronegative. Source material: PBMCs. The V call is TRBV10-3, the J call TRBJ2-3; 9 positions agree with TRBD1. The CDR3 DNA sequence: TGTGCCATTACCCCCGGGACAGGGACGTCTCTAGATACGCAGTATTTT. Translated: CAITPGTGTSLDTQYF.